This T cell receptor (beta chain) was recorded in a study of T cell responses to AZD1222 COVID-19 vaccine. Per germline, CDR1 MDHEN and CDR2 SYDVKM. This CDR3 is built from 15 residues. V lost 5 bases and J lost 1; bases outside the gene matches: 5. Sequenced by immunoSEQ multiplex PCR; TCRdb stores in-frame clones only, minus some. The sample holds around 120,000 clones; 70% to 90% are singletons and the top ten take approximately 7.6%. This sample comprised peripheral blood, obtained on day 0 of AZD1222 vaccination. The receptor comes from an adult in good health. The chain carries TRBV28 and TRBJ1-5; 7 positions agree with TRBD1. The CDR3 loop reads CASSPPRGSNQPQHF. The CDR3 nucleotides are TGTGCCAGCAGTCCCCCCAGGGGGAGCAATCAGCCCCAGCATTTT.